The 28 T cell receptor beta chains given below trace back to one sample, sequenced in a study of OX40 agonist ivuxolimab in advanced cancers. Some clones are missing from TCRdb's copy, which holds only in-frame ones; the method was immunoSEQ multiplex PCR. The table has about 83,000 clones, approximately 91% seen once. The input for sequencing was CD4+ or CD8+ T cells sorted from blood, taken in a trial of the OX40 agonist ivuxolimab. Receptors were obtained from an adult with an advanced solid tumor such as melanoma, head and neck, liver or kidney cancer.

The chain joins TRBV10-2 to TRBJ1-2; D possibly corresponds to TRBD1 (6 bases). The ends were cut back, 6 bases at V and 3 bases at J, with 8 bases in the middle. Germline CDR1 WSHSY, CDR2 SAAADI. This CDR3 has 12 residues. CDR3 sequence reads: CASRDRYYGYTF. The CDR3 region has the DNA TGCGCCAGCAGGGACAGATACTATGGCTACACCTTC.

Concerning this clone itself: Other DNA sequences in the sample encode the same CDR3. The CDR3: CASSLQGPDTQYF. CDR3 in DNA: TGCGCCAGCAGCCTGCAGGGCCCTGATACGCAGTATTTT. The chain joins TRBV5-1 to TRBJ2-3, with D perhaps TRBD1 (5 bases). CDR3 size: 13 residues. Germline V gives CDR1 SGHRS, CDR2 YFSETQ. Trimming pared 4 bases from V and 6 bases from J, leaving 12 bases between.

The chain recombines TRBV10-3 with TRBJ2-1, with 13 nucleotides matching TRBD2. CDR3 length equals 15 residues. Trimming cost V 2 bases and J 5 bases; bases outside gene matches: 0. CDR1 and CDR2 from the germline V gene are ENHRY and SYGVKD. CDR3 in amino acids: CAISEGLAGDNEQFF. The CDR3 DNA reads as TGTGCCATCAGTGAGGGACTAGCGGGAGACAATGAGCAGTTCTTC.

The chain joins TRBV28 to TRBJ2-7; no clear D. Trimming removed 2 bases at V and 2 bases at J, with 13 bases between. The germline V gene encodes CDR1 MDHEN and CDR2 SYDVKM. CDR3 length: 15 residues. The CDR3, as DNA: TGTGCCAGCAGTTTACGGTACACGAGTACCTACGAGCAGTACTTC. Its translation is CASSLRYTSTYEQYF.

CDR3 coding DNA: TGTGCCAGCAGCTTAGTGCCGGGGGGCGGTGAGCAGTTCTTC. It codes for CASSLVPGGGEQFF. The rearrangement links TRBV7-7 to TRBJ2-1; possible D gene TRBD2, 7 bases. Deletions cut 1 base from V and 9 bases from J, with 13 bases between. CDR1 is SSHAT, CDR2 FNYEAQ, per germline (reference sequence). CDR3 length: 14 residues. The full variable domain, completed using reference TRBV7-7 and TRBJ2-1, is GAGVSQSPRYKVTKRGQDVTLRCDPISSHATLYWYQQALGQGPEFLTYFNYEAQPDKSGLPSDRFSAERPEGSISTLTIQRTEQRDSAMYRCASSLVPGGGEQFFGPGTRLTVL.

J is TRBJ2-7 and V is TRBV15; tentative D call: TRBD2 (5 bases). V was shortened by 5 bases and J by 5 bases, with 22 bases between the two germline ends. The CDR3 is 16 amino acids. Germline-derived CDR1 and CDR2 are LNHNV and YYDKDF (reference sequence). The CDR3 DNA reads TGTGCCACCAGCGGAAGAGAAGTGTTCAGCGGACACGAGCAGTACTTC. Residues: CATSGREVFSGHEQYF.

The chain has TRBV11-2 and TRBJ2-1; D possibly corresponds to TRBD1 (6 bases). Trimming took off 3 bases at V and 4 bases at J, with 7 bases between the two ends. CDR3 length: 13 residues. The germline gives CDR1 SGHAT, CDR2 FQNNGV. The chain's CDR3 is CASSLGAYNEQFF. Here the CDR3 DNA reads TGTGCCAGCAGCTTGGGGGCTTACAATGAGCAGTTCTTC.

This clone was picked up one time. The gene calls are TRBV7-9 and TRBJ1-5; no clear D gene. The germline gives CDR1 SEHNR, CDR2 FQNEAQ (reference sequence). V was clipped by 0 bases and J by 10 bases, with 16 bases between them. The CDR3 runs 15 residues. For the CDR3, the DNA is TGTGCCAGCAGCTTAGCTTCGCATAGCGGTAATCCCCAGCATTTT. Amino acids: CASSLASHSGNPQHF.

The chain combines TRBV25-1 with TRBJ2-5; D is possibly TRBD1 (6 bases). CDR3 length equals 13 residues. Trimming removed 6 bases at V and 5 bases at J, with 13 bases between. Germline V CDR1 and CDR2: MGHDK, SYGVNS. The CDR3 sequence is CASSRQVRETQYF. CDR3 DNA sequence: TGTGCCAGCAGCAGACAGGTGCGGGAGACCCAGTACTTC.

The chain combines TRBV14 with TRBJ1-5; perhaps TRBD1 as D (5 bases). The CDR3 totals 16 residues. In germline, CDR1 is SGHDN, CDR2 FVKESK. V was clipped by 4 bases and J by 0 bases, with 13 bases between them. DNA for the CDR3: TGTGCCAGCAGCCGACAGACAGATTATAGCAATCAGCCCCAGCATTTT. It codes for CASSRQTDYSNQPQHF.

The chain carries TRBV28 and TRBJ2-5; D gene uncertain. The CDR3 sequence is 14 residues long. Germline V gene lookup returns CDR1 MDHEN and CDR2 SYDVKM. V was cut by 5 bases and J by 5 bases, with 15 bases left in between. The CDR3 protein is CASSPPQATETQYF. CDR3 nucleotides: TGTGCCAGCAGTCCACCCCAAGCAACGGAGACCCAGTACTTC.

The V gene is TRBV5-1, the J gene TRBJ2-2; the D gene could be TRBD1 or TRBD2 (6 bases each). This CDR3 spans 15 amino acids. The germline V and J ends were trimmed by 4 bases and 1 base, with 11 bases remaining between them. Per germline, CDR1 SGHRS and CDR2 YFSETQ. In DNA, the CDR3 is TGCGCCAGCAGCAAAGGAGGGGGGAACACCGGGGAGCTGTTTTTT. This sequence encodes CASSKGGGNTGELFF.

The chain uses TRBV10-3 and TRBJ2-5, with D perhaps TRBD2 (5 bases). Trimming took 4 bases from V and 5 from J, leaving 11 bases between them. The CDR3 length is 13 residues. CDR1 and CDR2 from the germline V gene are ENHRY and SYGVKD. The CDR3 is CAISGEGWETQYF. CDR3 bases: TGTGCCATCAGTGGAGAGGGATGGGAGACCCAGTACTTC.

J is TRBJ2-3 and V is TRBV11-3; D remains ambiguous. The V and J ends lost 1 base and 0 bases respectively, with 5 bases between them. The CDR3 is 14 residues long. Per the germline V gene, CDR1 is SGHNT and CDR2 is YENEEA. CDR3 loop: CASSLGHSTDTQYF. The CDR3, as DNA: TGTGCCAGCAGCTTAGGCCACAGCACAGATACGCAGTATTTT.

This clone has just one count. The chain is built from TRBV2 and TRBJ2-1; 7 positions match TRBD2. The germline gives CDR1 SNHLY, CDR2 FYNNEI. The ends lost 0 bases at V and 3 bases at J; junction bases unmatched: 8. The CDR3 is made up of 17 amino acids. CDR3 in amino acids: CASSEAGGRQSYNEQFF. The CDR3 DNA sequence: TGTGCCAGCAGTGAAGCGGGGGGGAGACAGAGCTACAATGAGCAGTTCTTC. The variable domain in full, completed from reference TRBV2 and TRBJ2-1, reads EPEVTQTPSHQVTQMGQEVILRCVPISNHLYFYWYRQILGQKVEFLVSFYNNEISEKSEIFDDQFSVERPDGSNFTLKIRSTKLEDSAMYFCASSEAGGRQSYNEQFFGPGTRLTVL.

The gene calls are TRBV5-1 and TRBJ1-2; TRBD1 might be the D (5 bases). The length of the CDR3 is 15 residues. Germline V gene data show CDR1 as SGHRS and CDR2 as YFSETQ. V was clipped by 1 base and J by 3 bases, with 13 bases between them. The chain's CDR3 is CASSLYRGADYGYTF. The CDR3 coding sequence is TGCGCCAGCAGCTTGTATAGAGGGGCGGACTATGGCTACACCTTC.

The V gene is TRBV30, the J gene TRBJ2-2; TRBD1 matches at 7 bases. V shed 3 bases and J 0 bases; nucleotides not matched to a gene: 4. CDR1 is GTSNPN, CDR2 SVGIG, per germline (reference sequence). The CDR3 runs 15 residues. CDR3 DNA: TGTGCCTGGAGATATGGACAGGCGAACACCGGGGAGCTGTTTTTT. Its translation is CAWRYGQANTGELFF.

The chain employs TRBV19 and TRBJ1-5; 9 positions match TRBD1. The CDR3 consists of 15 residues. V lost 6 bases, J lost 4 bases, and 7 bases stayed unmatched. Germline-derived CDR1 and CDR2 are LNHDA and SQIVND (reference sequence). Here the CDR3 reads CASSPTGTGNQPQHF. CDR3 DNA: TGTGCCAGTAGCCCGACGGGGACAGGGAATCAGCCCCAGCATTTT.

The genes are TRBV25-1 and TRBJ2-3; TRBD2 matches 11 bases. The length of the CDR3 is 15 residues. Trimming took 3 bases from V and 5 from J; bases not matched to a gene: 4. CDR1 is MGHDK and CDR2 is SYGVNS in the germline V gene. This chain's CDR3 is CASSDRLAGRDTQYF. The DNA of the CDR3 is TGTGCCAGCAGTGACCGACTAGCGGGAAGAGATACGCAGTATTTT.

This clone occurred once. V is TRBV5-8 and J is TRBJ2-5; TRBD2 aligns across 7 bases. This CDR3 has 15 amino acids. CDR1 is SGHTS, CDR2 YDEGEE, per germline. V dropped 0 bases and J dropped 5; count of bases not matched to a gene: 7. CDR3 loop: CASSLAGRAGETQYF. CDR3 DNA: TGTGCCAGCAGCTTGGCGGGGAGGGCCGGTGAGACCCAGTACTTC.

CDR3 loop: CASGLAGGWGQETQYF. The CDR3 DNA is TGTGCCAGCGGACTAGCGGGAGGGTGGGGTCAAGAGACCCAGTACTTC. The rearrangement links TRBV28 to TRBJ2-5; 15 nucleotides match TRBD2. The CDR3 covers 16 residues. V lost 8 bases and J lost 2; bases outside the gene matches: 6. The germline V gene encodes CDR1 MDHEN and CDR2 SYDVKM.

In regard to this clone: The sample holds other DNA sequences that translate to the same CDR3. This chain joins TRBV5-6 and TRBJ2-7, with D unclear. The length of the CDR3 is 12 residues. Trimming left V 1 base short and J 4 bases short, with 6 bases between. Per germline, CDR1 SGHDT and CDR2 YYEEEE. The CDR3 loop is CASSLSGYEQYF. CDR3 bases: TGTGCCAGCAGCTTGTCAGGTTACGAGCAGTACTTC. The full variable domain, completed using reference TRBV5-6 and TRBJ2-7, is DAGVTQSPTHLIKTRGQQVTLRCSPKSGHDTVSWYQQALGQGPQFIFQYYEEEERQRGNFPDRFSGHQFPNYSSELNVNALLLGDSALYLCASSLSGYEQYFGPGTRLTVT.

The V and J genes are TRBV15 and TRBJ2-7; TRBD1 matches at 7 bases. From germline, CDR1 is LNHNV and CDR2 YYDKDF (reference sequence). The trim removed 1 base at V and 4 bases at J, leaving 4 bases unmatched. The CDR3 has 14 amino acids. The CDR3 coding sequence is TGTGCCACCAGCAGAGGAGGGGGCGGGTACGAGCAGTACTTC. It encodes CATSRGGGGYEQYF.

The rearrangement links TRBV5-6 to TRBJ1-2; 11 nucleotides match TRBD1. The CDR3 loop spans 14 amino acids. Trimming cost V 3 bases and J 5 bases; bases outside gene matches: 3. Germline assignment: CDR1 SGHDT and CDR2 YYEEEE. CDR3 in amino acids: CASSSDRGQYGYTF. The CDR3 DNA follows: TGTGCCAGCAGCTCGGACAGGGGGCAATATGGCTACACCTTC.

This clone was observed once. A junction boundary mismatches the germline segment, possibly from a read error. V gene TRBV6-1 combines with J gene TRBJ2-3, with 8 bases fitting TRBD1. The CDR3 sequence is 15 residues long. Germline assignment: CDR1 MNHNS and CDR2 SASEGT. The CDR3 sequence is CASNEQGVSTDTQYF. CDR3 in DNA: TGTGCCAGCAATGAACAGGGGGTCTCCACAGATACGCAGTATTTT.

The chain is built from TRBV28 and TRBJ1-1, with 7 bases that match TRBD1. V shed 6 bases and J 2 bases; nucleotides not matched to a gene: 6. The CDR3 extends over 14 amino acids. Looked up from germline, CDR1 is MDHEN and CDR2 is SYDVKM. The CDR3 region is CASRSSGGNTEAFF. CDR3 in DNA: TGTGCCAGCAGATCGTCAGGGGGTAACACTGAAGCTTTCTTT.

The chain has TRBV12-5 and TRBJ1-1, with 10 positions matching TRBD1. This CDR3 contains 15 residues. Germline V gene sequence: CDR1 LGHNT, CDR2 FRNRAP. Trimming took 6 bases from V and 4 from J; bases not matched to a gene: 8. CDR3 residues: CASGIVRDRGTEAFF. The CDR3 bases are TGTGCTAGTGGGATAGTTCGGGACAGGGGCACTGAAGCTTTCTTT.

This chain joins TRBV18 and TRBJ1-1, with D possibly being TRBD1 (6 bases). Deletions cut 2 bases from V and 4 bases from J, with 8 bases between. The CDR3 spans 13 residues. CDR1 is KGHSH, CDR2 LQKENI, per germline. CDR3: CASSPGGSTEAFF. CDR3 sequence (DNA): TGTGCCAGCTCACCAGGGGGCTCCACTGAAGCTTTCTTT.